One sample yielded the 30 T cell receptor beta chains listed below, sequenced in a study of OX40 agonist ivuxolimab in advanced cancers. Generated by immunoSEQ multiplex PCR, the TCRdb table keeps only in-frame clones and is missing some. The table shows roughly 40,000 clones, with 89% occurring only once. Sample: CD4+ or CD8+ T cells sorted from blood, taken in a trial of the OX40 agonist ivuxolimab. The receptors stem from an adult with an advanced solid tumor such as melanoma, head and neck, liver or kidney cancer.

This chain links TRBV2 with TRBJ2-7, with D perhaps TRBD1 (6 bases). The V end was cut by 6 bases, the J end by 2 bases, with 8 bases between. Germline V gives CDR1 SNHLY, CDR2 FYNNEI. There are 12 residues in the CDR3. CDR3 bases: TGTGCCAGCAGGGGACACCCCTACGAGCAGTACTTC. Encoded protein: CASRGHPYEQYF.

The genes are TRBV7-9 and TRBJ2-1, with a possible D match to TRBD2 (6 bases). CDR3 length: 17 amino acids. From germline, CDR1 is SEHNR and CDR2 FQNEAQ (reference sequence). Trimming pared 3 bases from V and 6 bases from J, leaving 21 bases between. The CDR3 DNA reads TGTGCCAGCAGCTTTCCACAGGCGGGGAAAGGTGGCAATGAGCAGTTCTTC. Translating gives CASSFPQAGKGGNEQFF.

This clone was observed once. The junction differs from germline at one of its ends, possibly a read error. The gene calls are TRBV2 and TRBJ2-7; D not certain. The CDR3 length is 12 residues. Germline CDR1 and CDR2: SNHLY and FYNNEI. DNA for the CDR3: TGTGCCGGCAGTGGGAACTCCTACGAGCAGTACTTC. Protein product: CAGSGNSYEQYF.

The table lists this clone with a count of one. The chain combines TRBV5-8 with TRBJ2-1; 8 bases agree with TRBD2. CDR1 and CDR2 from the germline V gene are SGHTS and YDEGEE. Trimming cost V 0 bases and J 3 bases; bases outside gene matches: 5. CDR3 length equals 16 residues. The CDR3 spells CASSLDRGGLYNEQFF. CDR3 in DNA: TGTGCCAGCAGCTTGGACCGGGGGGGCCTCTACAATGAGCAGTTCTTC.

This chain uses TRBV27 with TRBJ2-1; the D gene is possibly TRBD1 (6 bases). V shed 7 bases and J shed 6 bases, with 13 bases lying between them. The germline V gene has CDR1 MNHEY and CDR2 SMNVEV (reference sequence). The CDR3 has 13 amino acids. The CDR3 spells CASTLLGGNEQFF. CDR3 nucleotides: TGTGCCAGCACCCTACTAGGGGGCAATGAGCAGTTCTTC.

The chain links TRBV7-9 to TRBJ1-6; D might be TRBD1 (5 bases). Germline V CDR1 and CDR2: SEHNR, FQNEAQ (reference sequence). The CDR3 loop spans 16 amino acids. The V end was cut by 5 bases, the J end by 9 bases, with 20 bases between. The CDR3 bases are TGTGCCAGCAGCCGTACCGGGACCCAACGTAGTTCACCCCTCCACTTT. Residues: CASSRTGTQRSSPLHF.

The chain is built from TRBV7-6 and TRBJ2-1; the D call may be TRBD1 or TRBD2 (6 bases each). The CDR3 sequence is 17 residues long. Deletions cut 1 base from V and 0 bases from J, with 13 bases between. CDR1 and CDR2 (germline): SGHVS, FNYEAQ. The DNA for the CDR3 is TGTGCCAGCAGCTTAGTTACAGGGAGGACCTCCTACAATGAGCAGTTCTTC. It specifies CASSLVTGRTSYNEQFF.

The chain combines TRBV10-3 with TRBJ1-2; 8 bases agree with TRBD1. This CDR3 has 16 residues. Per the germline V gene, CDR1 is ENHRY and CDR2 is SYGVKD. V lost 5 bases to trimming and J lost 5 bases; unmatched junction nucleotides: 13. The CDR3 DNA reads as TGTGCCATCAGTCCGCCAATGGACAGGGCACGGTATGGCTACACCTTC. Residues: CAISPPMDRARYGYTF.

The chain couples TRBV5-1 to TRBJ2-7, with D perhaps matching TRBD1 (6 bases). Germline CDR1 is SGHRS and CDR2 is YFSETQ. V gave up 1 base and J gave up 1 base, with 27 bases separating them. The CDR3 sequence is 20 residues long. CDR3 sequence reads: CASSLFEVGTGQFTSYEQYF. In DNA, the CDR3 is TGCGCCAGCAGCTTGTTCGAGGTCGGCACTGGACAGTTCACATCCTACGAGCAGTACTTC.

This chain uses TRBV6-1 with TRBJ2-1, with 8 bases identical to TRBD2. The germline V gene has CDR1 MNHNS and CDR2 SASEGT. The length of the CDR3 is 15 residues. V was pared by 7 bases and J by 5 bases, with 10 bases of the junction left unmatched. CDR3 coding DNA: TGTGCCAGCACCCTCCTAGCGGGCGTGAACAATGAGCAGTTCTTC. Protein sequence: CASTLLAGVNNEQFF.

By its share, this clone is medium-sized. CDR3 coding DNA: TGTGCCAGCAAGGCCCCCGGATGGGACGGCGAGCAGTACTTC. Protein product: CASKAPGWDGEQYF. The V and J genes are TRBV7-9 and TRBJ2-7; D may correspond to TRBD1 or TRBD2 (5 bases each). The CDR3 covers 14 residues. V was clipped by 7 bases and J by 6 bases, with 19 bases between them. The germline V gene has CDR1 SEHNR and CDR2 FQNEAQ (reference sequence).

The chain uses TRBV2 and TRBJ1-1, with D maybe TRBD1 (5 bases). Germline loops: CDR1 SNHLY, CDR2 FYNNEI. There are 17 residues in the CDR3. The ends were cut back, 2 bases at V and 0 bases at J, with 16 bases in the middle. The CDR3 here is CASSESGGWDLNTEAFF. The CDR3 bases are TGTGCCAGCAGTGAAAGCGGGGGGTGGGATTTGAACACTGAAGCTTTCTTT.

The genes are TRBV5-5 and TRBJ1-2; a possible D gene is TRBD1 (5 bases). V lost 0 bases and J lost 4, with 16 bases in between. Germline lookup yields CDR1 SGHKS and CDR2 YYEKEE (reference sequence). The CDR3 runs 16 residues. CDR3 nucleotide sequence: TGTGCCAGCAGCTTGGGGGAGCGGCAGGGAGGCTATGGCTACACCTTC. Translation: CASSLGERQGGYGYTF.

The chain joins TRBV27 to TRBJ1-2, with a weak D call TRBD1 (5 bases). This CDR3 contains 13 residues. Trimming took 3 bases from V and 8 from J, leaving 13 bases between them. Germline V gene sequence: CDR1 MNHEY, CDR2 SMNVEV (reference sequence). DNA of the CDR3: TGTGCCAGCAGTTTTGGGACGGGTAGCGGCTACACCTTC. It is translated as CASSFGTGSGYTF.

DNA of the CDR3: TGTGCCAGCAGCTTAGATGGCGGTATCTATGGCTACACCTTC. Protein product: CASSLDGGIYGYTF. The chain has TRBV13 and TRBJ1-2; no clear D. The CDR3 contains 14 residues. V lost 1 base and J 4 bases, leaving 10 bases between the germline ends. Germline loops: CDR1 PRHDT, CDR2 FYEKMQ (reference sequence).

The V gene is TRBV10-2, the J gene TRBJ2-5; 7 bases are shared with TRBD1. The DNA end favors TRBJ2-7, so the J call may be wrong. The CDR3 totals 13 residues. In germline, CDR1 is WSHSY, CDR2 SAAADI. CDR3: CASTPGQTYEQYF. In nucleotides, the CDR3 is TGCGCCAGCACCCCGGGACAGACCTACGAGCAGTACTTC.

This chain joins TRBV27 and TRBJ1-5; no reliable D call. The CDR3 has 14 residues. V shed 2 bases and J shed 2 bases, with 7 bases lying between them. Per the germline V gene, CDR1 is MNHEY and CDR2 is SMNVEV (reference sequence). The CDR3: CASSLAPGNQPQHF. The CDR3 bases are TGTGCCAGCAGTTTAGCCCCTGGCAATCAGCCCCAGCATTTT.

This CDR3 reads CASSLSSGDTGELFF. The CDR3 DNA is TGTGCCAGCAGCCTATCTAGCGGGGACACCGGGGAGCTGTTTTTT. The V gene is TRBV9, the J gene TRBJ2-2; TRBD2 matches 9 bases. This CDR3 region has 15 residues. Per the germline V gene, CDR1 is SGDLS and CDR2 is YYNGEE. The V and J ends lost 4 bases and 3 bases, in that order; junction bases with no gene match: 4. Supplemented by reference TRBV9 and TRBJ2-2, the full variable domain reads DSGVTQTPKHLITATGQRVTLRCSPRSGDLSVYWYQQSLDQGLQFLIQYYNGEERAKGNILERFSAQQFPDLHSELNLSSLELGDSALYFCASSLSSGDTGELFFGEGSRLTVL.

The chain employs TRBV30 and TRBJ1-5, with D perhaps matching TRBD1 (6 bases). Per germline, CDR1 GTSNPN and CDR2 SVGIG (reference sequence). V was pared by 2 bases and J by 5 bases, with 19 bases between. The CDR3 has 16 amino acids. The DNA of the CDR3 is TGTGCCTGGAGTCCCTCATCCGGAGGGGGTCATCAGCCCCAGCATTTT. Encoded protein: CAWSPSSGGGHQPQHF.

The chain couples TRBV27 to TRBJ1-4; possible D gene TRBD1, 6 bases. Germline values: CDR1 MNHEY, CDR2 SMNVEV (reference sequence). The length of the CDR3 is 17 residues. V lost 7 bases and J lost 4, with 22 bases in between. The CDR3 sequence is CASTHPRQEGYNEKLFF. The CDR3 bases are TGTGCCAGCACTCACCCGAGACAGGAAGGATATAATGAAAAACTGTTTTTT.

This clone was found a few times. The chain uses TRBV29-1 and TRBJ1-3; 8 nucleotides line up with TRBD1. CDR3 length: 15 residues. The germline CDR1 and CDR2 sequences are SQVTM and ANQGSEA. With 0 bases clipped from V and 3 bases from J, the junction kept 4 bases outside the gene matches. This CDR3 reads CSVEEGTGSGNTIYF. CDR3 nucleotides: TGCAGCGTTGAAGAAGGGACAGGCAGTGGAAACACCATATATTTT.

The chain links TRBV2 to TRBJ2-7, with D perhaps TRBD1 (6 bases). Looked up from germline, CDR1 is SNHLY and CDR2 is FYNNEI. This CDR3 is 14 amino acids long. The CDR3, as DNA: TGTGCTGCCCTGGGCCGGGACATGACCTACGAGCAGTACTTC. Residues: CAALGRDMTYEQYF. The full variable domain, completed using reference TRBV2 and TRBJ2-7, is EPEVTQTPSHQVTQMGQEVILRCVPISNHLYFYWYRQILGQKVEFLVSFYNNEISEKSEIFDDQFSVERPDGSNFTLKIRSTKLEDSAMYFCAALGRDMTYEQYFGPGTRLTVT.

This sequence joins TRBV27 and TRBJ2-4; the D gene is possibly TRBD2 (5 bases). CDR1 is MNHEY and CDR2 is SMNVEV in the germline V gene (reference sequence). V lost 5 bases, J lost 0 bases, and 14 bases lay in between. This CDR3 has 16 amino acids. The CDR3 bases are TGTGCCAGCAGTCTGAGAGGGCCGCTAGCCAAAAACATTCAGTACTTC. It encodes CASSLRGPLAKNIQYF.

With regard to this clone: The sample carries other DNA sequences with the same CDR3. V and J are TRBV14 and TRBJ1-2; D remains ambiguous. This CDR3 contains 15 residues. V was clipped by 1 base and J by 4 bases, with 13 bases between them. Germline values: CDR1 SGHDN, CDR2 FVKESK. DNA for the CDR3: TGTGCCAGCAGCCAAGGAAGACGGCAGATCTATGGCTACACCTTC. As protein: CASSQGRRQIYGYTF.

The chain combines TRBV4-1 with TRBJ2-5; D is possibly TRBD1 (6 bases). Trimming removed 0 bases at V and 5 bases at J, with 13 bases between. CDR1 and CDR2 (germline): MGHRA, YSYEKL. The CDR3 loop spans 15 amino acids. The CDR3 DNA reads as TGCGCCAGCAGCCAAGAAACTGGACAGCGGGAGACCCAGTACTTC. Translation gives CASSQETGQRETQYF.

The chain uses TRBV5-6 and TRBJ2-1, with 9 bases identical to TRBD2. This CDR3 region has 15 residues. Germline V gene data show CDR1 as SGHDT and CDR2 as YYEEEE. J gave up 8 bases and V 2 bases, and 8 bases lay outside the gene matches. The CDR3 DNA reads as TGTGCCAGCAGCTTTGGGTTAGCGGGGGATGATGAGCAGTTCTTC. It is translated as CASSFGLAGDDEQFF.

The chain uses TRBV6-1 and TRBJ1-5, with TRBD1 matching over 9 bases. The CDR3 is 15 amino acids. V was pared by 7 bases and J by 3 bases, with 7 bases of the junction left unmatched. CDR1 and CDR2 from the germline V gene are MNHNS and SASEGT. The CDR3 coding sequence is TGTGCCAGCAAGGTCGGGACAGGGATCAATCAGCCCCAGCATTTT. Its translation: CASKVGTGINQPQHF.

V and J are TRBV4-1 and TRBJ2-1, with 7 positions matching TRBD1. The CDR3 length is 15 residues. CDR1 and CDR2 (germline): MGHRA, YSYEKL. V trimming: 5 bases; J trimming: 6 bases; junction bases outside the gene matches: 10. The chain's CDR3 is CASSSRQGFGNEQFF. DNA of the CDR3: TGCGCCAGCAGCTCAAGACAGGGTTTTGGCAATGAGCAGTTCTTC.

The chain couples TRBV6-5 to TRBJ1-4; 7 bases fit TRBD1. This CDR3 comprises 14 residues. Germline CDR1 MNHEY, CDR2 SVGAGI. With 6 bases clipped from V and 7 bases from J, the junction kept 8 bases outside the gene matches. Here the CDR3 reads CASSKGALGEKLFF. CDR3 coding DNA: TGTGCCAGCAGCAAGGGGGCTTTGGGTGAAAAACTGTTTTTT.

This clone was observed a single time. The CDR3 DNA sequence: TGCGCCAGCATGGGAGATGGACCCAAATCCCCCTACAATGAGCAGTTCTTC. It specifies CASMGDGPKSPYNEQFF. V and J are TRBV4-1 and TRBJ2-1; TRBD2 might be the D (5 bases). The CDR3 extends over 17 amino acids. V lost 7 bases and J 2 bases, leaving 21 bases between the germline ends. Germline CDR1 MGHRA, CDR2 YSYEKL.